The 20 T cell receptor beta chains presented below share a single source sample, sequenced in a study of technical replicates of blood from a handful of donors. Measured with immunoSEQ multiplex PCR; TCRdb has only the in-frame clones, and not every one. The table lists over 55,000 clones, 95% to 97% of them singletons. Sequencing input: T cells isolated from PBMCs. These receptors were obtained from a human donor in good health.

The rearrangement joins TRBV7-3 to TRBJ1-1; D gene ambiguous. Trimming cost V 5 bases and J 5 bases, with 12 bases left between them. The length of the CDR3 is 13 residues. Germline V gene sequence: CDR1 SGHTA, CDR2 FQGTGA. For the CDR3, the DNA is TGTGCCAGCAGCCGAGTCGCGAGGACTGAAGCTTTCTTT. Translation: CASSRVARTEAFF.

The rearrangement links TRBV6-1 to TRBJ1-5; D remains unclear. Trimming pared 1 base from V and 7 bases from J, leaving 11 bases between. The CDR3 extends over 14 amino acids. CDR1 and CDR2 from the germline V gene are MNHNS and SASEGT. CDR3 amino acids: CASSEGAAGQPQHF. Here the CDR3 DNA reads TGTGCCAGCAGTGAAGGGGCCGCCGGCCAGCCCCAGCATTTT.

This chain links TRBV28 with TRBJ2-7; 8 bases line up with TRBD1. Unmatched junction bases numbered 13, after V lost 5 bases and J lost 7 bases. This CDR3 comprises 15 residues. The germline gives CDR1 MDHEN, CDR2 SYDVKM. CDR3 coding DNA: TGTGCCAGCAGTCCGTGGGACAGGACCATATGGGAGCAGTACTTC. The encoded protein is CASSPWDRTIWEQYF.

The rearrangement links TRBV30 to TRBJ1-2; a possible D gene is TRBD1 (6 bases). The CDR3 runs to 12 residues. Looked up from germline, CDR1 is GTSNPN and CDR2 is SVGIG (reference sequence). With 3 bases removed from V and 4 bases from J, the gap between germline ends came to 9 bases. CDR3 protein: CAWRGQLYGYTF. The CDR3 DNA sequence: TGTGCCTGGAGAGGACAGCTCTATGGCTACACCTTC.

CDR3 residues: CASSHRTGAYNEQFF. The CDR3 DNA follows: TGTGCCAGCAGCCATAGGACAGGCGCCTACAATGAGCAGTTCTTC. The chain joins TRBV7-3 to TRBJ2-1, with TRBD1 matching 7 bases. CDR3 length: 15 amino acids. CDR1 and CDR2 from the germline V gene are SGHTA and FQGTGA. After removal of 5 bases from V and 2 bases from J, the junction contained 6 bases not matched to a gene.

The chain combines TRBV7-2 with TRBJ1-3; possible D gene TRBD1, 6 bases. This CDR3 is 18 amino acids long. CDR1 is SGHTA, CDR2 FQGNSA, per germline. V was cut by 4 bases and J by 4 bases, with 23 bases left in between. The CDR3 region is CASSSHSWGGAVGNTIYF. For the CDR3, the DNA is TGTGCCAGCAGCTCTCACTCATGGGGGGGCGCGGTAGGAAACACCATATATTTT.

This chain links TRBV5-5 with TRBJ1-5; TRBD1 might be the D (5 bases). V was shortened by 1 base and J by 6 bases, with 20 bases between the two germline ends. The CDR3 runs to 17 residues. Germline V gene data show CDR1 as SGHKS and CDR2 as YYEKEE (reference sequence). CDR3 coding DNA: TGTGCCAGCAGCTTGACCGAGGGGCCTACGGGAGGTCAGCCCCAGCATTTT. Translated, it gives CASSLTEGPTGGQPQHF.

The chain combines TRBV2 with TRBJ1-4; tentatively, D is TRBD1 (6 bases). The CDR3 loop spans 13 amino acids. Trimming removed 4 bases from V and 3 bases from J, with 6 bases in between. Germline V gene data show CDR1 as SNHLY and CDR2 as FYNNEI. The CDR3 DNA sequence: TGTGCCAGCAGTGGGACAGCTAATGAAAAACTGTTTTTT. Translating it yields CASSGTANEKLFF.

This chain links TRBV28 with TRBJ1-2; 7 positions match TRBD1. The CDR3 contains 15 residues. V was pared by 6 bases and J by 8 bases, with 15 bases of the junction left unmatched. CDR1 is MDHEN, CDR2 SYDVKM, per germline. CDR3 bases: TGTGCCAGCAGCCCTATAGACCGGGACAGTCCGGGCTACACCTTC. This gives the protein CASSPIDRDSPGYTF.

This chain joins TRBV11-2 and TRBJ2-5; D possibly corresponds to TRBD1 (6 bases). This CDR3 is built from 16 residues. V lost 4 bases to trimming and J lost 5 bases, with 20 bases between them. Per the germline V gene, CDR1 is SGHAT and CDR2 is FQNNGV. This chain's CDR3 is CASSWGEGQGKETQYF. Written as DNA, the CDR3 is TGTGCCAGCAGCTGGGGAGAGGGACAAGGGAAGGAGACCCAGTACTTC.

The chain combines TRBV2 with TRBJ1-1, with D maybe TRBD1 (5 bases). Between the trimmed V and J ends, which lost 0 bases and 3 bases, there was a span of 17 bases. CDR1 is SNHLY and CDR2 is FYNNEI in the germline V gene. The CDR3 contains 17 residues. CDR3 in DNA: TGTGCCAGCAGTGAAGCGGCGCAGGGAAGATATCACACTGAAGCTTTCTTT. Translation gives CASSEAAQGRYHTEAFF.

The V gene is TRBV27, the J gene TRBJ1-1; D is unclear. Trimming stripped 4 bases from V and 2 bases from J, with 8 bases between. This CDR3 has 13 amino acids. CDR1 and CDR2 (germline): MNHEY, SMNVEV (reference sequence). The CDR3 DNA follows: TGTGCCAGCAGTTGGCGGTTTAACACTGAAGCTTTCTTT. Its translation: CASSWRFNTEAFF.

V gene TRBV5-1 combines with J gene TRBJ2-5; D gene unclear. Trimming took off 1 base at V and 0 bases at J, with 7 bases between the two ends. In germline, CDR1 is SGHRS, CDR2 YFSETQ. CDR3 length: 14 residues. This CDR3 reads CASSLSKNQETQYF. The CDR3 nucleotides read TGCGCCAGCAGCTTGTCTAAAAACCAAGAGACCCAGTACTTC. The full variable domain, completed using reference TRBV5-1 and TRBJ2-5, is KAGVTQTPRYLIKTRGQQVTLSCSPISGHRSVSWYQQTPGQGLQFLFEYFSETQRNKGNFPGRFSGRQFSNSRSEMNVSTLELGDSALYLCASSLSKNQETQYFGPGTRLLVL.

This chain links TRBV5-1 with TRBJ2-5, with 15 bases that match TRBD2. There are 21 residues in the CDR3. J was trimmed by 5 bases and V by 3 bases; bases with no gene match: 20. CDR1 SGHRS and CDR2 YFSETQ come from the germline V gene. This chain's CDR3 is CASSSRPGLAGGPAERETQYF. CDR3 DNA sequence: TGCGCCAGCAGCTCACGTCCGGGACTAGCGGGAGGACCTGCAGAACGGGAGACCCAGTACTTC.

This rearrangement joins TRBV10-3 to TRBJ2-1; the match to TRBD1 covers 11 bases. With 5 bases clipped from V and 3 bases from J, the junction kept 12 bases outside the gene matches. CDR1 and CDR2 from the germline V gene are ENHRY and SYGVKD. The CDR3 totals 18 residues. In DNA form, the CDR3 reads TGTGCCATCAGTCCACGCCGGGACAGGGGGACCCTCTACAATGAGCAGTTCTTC. It yields the protein CAISPRRDRGTLYNEQFF.

The chain combines TRBV29-1 with TRBJ2-6; possible D gene TRBD1, 5 bases. The V end lost 3 bases, the J end lost 0 bases, and 15 bases lay between the germline ends. This CDR3 is 17 amino acids long. The germline V gene encodes CDR1 SQVTM and CDR2 ANQGSEA. In nucleotides, the CDR3 is TGCAGCGTTGAGATCAGGGAAGAACTCTCTGGGGCCAACGTCCTGACTTTC. The encoded protein is CSVEIREELSGANVLTF.

V is TRBV5-1 and J is TRBJ1-3, with unresolved D. V was clipped by 0 bases and J by 5 bases, with 9 bases between them. The CDR3 is 14 residues long. Germline lookup yields CDR1 SGHRS and CDR2 YFSETQ. The CDR3 DNA sequence: TGCGCCAGCAGCTTGGAGCCAGGCAGAAACACCATATATTTT. Translation: CASSLEPGRNTIYF. The variable domain in full, completed from reference TRBV5-1 and TRBJ1-3, reads KAGVTQTPRYLIKTRGQQVTLSCSPISGHRSVSWYQQTPGQGLQFLFEYFSETQRNKGNFPGRFSGRQFSNSRSEMNVSTLELGDSALYLCASSLEPGRNTIYFGEGSWLTVV.

V and J are TRBV7-7 and TRBJ2-5; D is ambiguous. This CDR3 is 16 amino acids long. The germline gives CDR1 SSHAT, CDR2 FNYEAQ (reference sequence). Trimming stripped 3 bases from V and 3 bases from J, with 17 bases between. The CDR3 loop reads CASSFSLELTKETQYF. CDR3 nucleotides: TGTGCCAGCAGCTTTTCCCTAGAGCTTACGAAAGAGACCCAGTACTTC. Variable domain in full (rest from reference TRBV7-7 and TRBJ2-5): GAGVSQSPRYKVTKRGQDVTLRCDPISSHATLYWYQQALGQGPEFLTYFNYEAQPDKSGLPSDRFSAERPEGSISTLTIQRTEQRDSAMYRCASSFSLELTKETQYFGPGTRLLVL.

The chain joins TRBV5-4 to TRBJ2-7; D gene unclear. The V and J ends lost 2 bases and 6 bases respectively, with 9 bases between them. The CDR3 contains 12 residues. Looked up from germline, CDR1 is SGHNT and CDR2 is YYREEE (reference sequence). The CDR3: CASSFGNGEQYF. In nucleotides, the CDR3 is TGTGCCAGCAGCTTCGGTAACGGCGAGCAGTACTTC.

The chain joins TRBV15 to TRBJ2-7, with a possible D match to TRBD2 (6 bases). This CDR3 region has 13 residues. V lost 11 bases and J 0 bases, leaving 14 bases between the germline ends. The germline CDR1 and CDR2 sequences are LNHNV and YYDKDF (reference sequence). The DNA of the CDR3 is TGTGCCTCCTCCATCGGGGGCTCCTACGAGCAGTACTTC. Its translation: CASSIGGSYEQYF.